Presented here are 25 T cell receptor beta chains from one specimen sequenced in a study of shared clonotypes between healthy human individuals. Profiling relied on immunoSEQ multiplex PCR, and the TCRdb table lists in-frame clones only, not all of them. The sample holds under 1 million clones, roughly 96% seen once. Naive-designated CD8 cells lacked CD45RO, were positively enriched for CCR7, and omitted terminally differentiated effector memory CD45RA+ cells. What was sequenced was naive CD8+ T cells sorted from blood. Every receptor here comes from a man in his thirties or forties in good health.

The chain links TRBV7-6 to TRBJ2-1; 7 bases match TRBD1. The CDR3 spans 14 residues. J was trimmed by 1 base and V by 5 bases; bases with no gene match: 2. Germline V gene data show CDR1 as SGHVS and CDR2 as FNYEAQ. The CDR3 protein is CASSRQGSYNEQFF. Written as DNA, the CDR3 is TGTGCCAGCAGCCGACAGGGTTCCTACAATGAGCAGTTCTTC.

This clone was detected once. Other DNA sequences in this sample translate to the same CDR3. This chain connects TRBV5-4 to TRBJ2-7, with D perhaps TRBD1 or TRBD2 (5 bases each). The CDR3 spans 13 residues. Germline values: CDR1 SGHNT, CDR2 YYREEE (reference sequence). V lost 4 bases, J lost 0 bases, and 8 bases lay in between. CDR3 residues: CASSLRGSYEQYF. The DNA for the CDR3 is TGTGCCAGCAGCCTGAGGGGCTCCTACGAGCAGTACTTC.

The chain couples TRBV9 to TRBJ2-1; possible D gene TRBD1, 5 bases. The CDR3 contains 17 residues. V shed 4 bases and J shed 0 bases, with 17 bases lying between them. Germline CDR1 is SGDLS and CDR2 is YYNGEE. Here the CDR3 reads CASSPQAGSSSYNEQFF. The CDR3 DNA reads as TGTGCCAGCAGCCCTCAGGCAGGGTCTAGCTCCTACAATGAGCAGTTCTTC.

Notes on this clone: This sample also contains other DNA sequences that code for the same CDR3. CDR3 DNA sequence: TGTGCCAGCAGCGTAGGGGGAGGGCCCTACGAGCAGTACTTC. The encoded protein is CASSVGGGPYEQYF. The chain couples TRBV9 to TRBJ2-7; 7 nucleotides match TRBD2. The CDR3 runs 14 residues. Per the germline V gene, CDR1 is SGDLS and CDR2 is YYNGEE. V shed 0 bases and J 2 bases; nucleotides not matched to a gene: 2.

Written as DNA, the CDR3 is TGTGCCAGCAGCCAGAGCGGTCCCCCTTTTGAGCAGTACTTC. Its protein product is CASSQSGPPFEQYF. J is TRBJ2-7 and V is TRBV7-6; a weak D match, TRBD2 (5 bases). The CDR3 runs to 14 residues. Deletions cut 5 bases from V and 7 bases from J, with 18 bases between. Germline CDR1 SGHVS, CDR2 FNYEAQ.

This rearrangement joins TRBV5-6 to TRBJ1-1; TRBD1 is a possible D gene (5 bases). Trimming removed 0 bases from V and 6 bases from J, with 9 bases in between. CDR3 length: 13 residues. Germline values: CDR1 SGHDT, CDR2 YYEEEE. DNA of the CDR3: TGTGCCAGCAGCTTGGGAGGGGACGCTGAAGCTTTCTTT. Translating gives CASSLGGDAEAFF.

The chain is built from TRBV19 and TRBJ1-2; 7 bases align to TRBD1. In germline, CDR1 is LNHDA, CDR2 SQIVND (reference sequence). CDR3 size: 12 residues. The trim removed 6 bases at V and 8 bases at J, leaving 6 bases unmatched. In nucleotides, the CDR3 is TGTGCCAGTAGGACAGGGTCGGGCGGCTACACCTTC. It encodes CASRTGSGGYTF.

This chain links TRBV27 with TRBJ1-2, with 8 positions matching TRBD1. CDR1 MNHEY and CDR2 SMNVEV come from the germline V gene (reference sequence). The CDR3 has 14 residues. Germline trimming cut 7 bases from V and 11 bases from J; bases unmatched to any gene: 15. The CDR3 bases are TGTGCCAGCACCCCTCGACAGGGGCGTCTCTTTTACACCTTC. It codes for CASTPRQGRLFYTF.

The chain is built from TRBV13 and TRBJ2-7, with D perhaps TRBD1 (5 bases). V was cut by 2 bases and J by 5 bases, with 16 bases left in between. The CDR3 loop spans 15 amino acids. Germline-derived CDR1 and CDR2 are PRHDT and FYEKMQ (reference sequence). DNA of the CDR3: TGTGCCAGCAGCTTATTGGGCCAGGGAATAAACGAGCAGTACTTC. Protein product: CASSLLGQGINEQYF.

This chain uses TRBV6-1 with TRBJ1-5; 7 bases map to TRBD1. The V gene's germline CDR1 is MNHNS and CDR2 SASEGT. With 6 bases clipped from V and 6 bases from J, the junction kept 5 bases outside the gene matches. The CDR3 has 13 amino acids. The chain's CDR3 is CASSPGQAQPQHF. The CDR3 bases are TGTGCCAGCAGCCCCGGACAGGCTCAGCCCCAGCATTTT.

The CDR3 is CASSPTRRGDEQYF. CDR3 nucleotides: TGTGCCAGCAGCCCAACCCGCAGGGGGGACGAGCAGTACTTC. This rearrangement joins TRBV14 to TRBJ2-7; D is perhaps TRBD1 (7 bases). V dropped 4 bases and J dropped 5 bases, with 15 bases sitting between them. The CDR3 contains 14 residues. Germline V gives CDR1 SGHDN, CDR2 FVKESK.

The chain links TRBV15 to TRBJ2-5; maybe TRBD1 (6 bases). Germline V gene sequence: CDR1 LNHNV, CDR2 YYDKDF (reference sequence). This CDR3 comprises 14 residues. The germline V and J ends were trimmed by 4 bases and 4 bases, with 13 bases remaining between them. The CDR3 sequence: CATSISRGRETQYF. DNA of the CDR3: TGTGCCACCAGCATTTCCAGGGGAAGAGAGACCCAGTACTTC.

The rearrangement links TRBV5-5 to TRBJ1-2; possible D gene TRBD1, 5 bases. Germline CDR1 is SGHKS and CDR2 is YYEKEE (reference sequence). The germline V and J ends were trimmed by 5 bases and 3 bases, with 11 bases remaining between them. This CDR3 has 13 amino acids. The CDR3 DNA sequence: TGTGCCAGCAGAGACGGGACGGACTATGGCTACACCTTC. This codes for CASRDGTDYGYTF.

The chain employs TRBV28 and TRBJ2-7, with 7 nucleotides matching TRBD1. The CDR3 covers 16 residues. Unmatched junction bases numbered 16, after V lost 5 bases and J lost 6 bases. CDR1 and CDR2 from the germline V gene are MDHEN and SYDVKM. DNA of the CDR3: TGTGCCAGCAGTCCCCAGGGGGTATCCCGAACCCTCGAGCAGTACTTC. Translating gives CASSPQGVSRTLEQYF. Using reference TRBV28 and TRBJ2-7 for the parts outside the CDR3, the full variable domain is DVKVTQSSRYLVKRTGEKVFLECVQDMDHENMFWYRQDPGLGLRLIYFSYDVKMKEKGDIPEGYSVSREKKERFSLILESASTNQTSMYLCASSPQGVSRTLEQYFGPGTRLTVT.

The chain couples TRBV4-1 to TRBJ2-1, with 10 bases that match TRBD2. The V segment lost 3 bases and the J segment 7 bases; nucleotides outside the gene matches: 6. The CDR3 consists of 15 residues. Germline CDR1 reads MGHRA; CDR2 reads YSYEKL. The CDR3 DNA is TGCGCCAGCAGCCAGCTAGCGGGAGCCCGGAATGAGCAGTTCTTC. Its translation is CASSQLAGARNEQFF.

The gene calls are TRBV7-9 and TRBJ1-4; no reliable D call. The CDR3 runs 13 residues. Germline lookup yields CDR1 SEHNR and CDR2 FQNEAQ (reference sequence). With 3 bases removed from V and 8 bases from J, the gap between germline ends came to 10 bases. This chain's CDR3 is CASSFPLGEKLFF. The CDR3 bases are TGTGCCAGCAGCTTCCCCCTCGGCGAAAAACTGTTTTTT.

The chain carries TRBV29-1 and TRBJ2-3; D unclear. CDR1 and CDR2 (germline): SQVTM, ANQGSEA. V lost 3 bases and J 3 bases, leaving 16 bases between the germline ends. The CDR3 is 15 residues long. The CDR3 nucleotides are TGCAGCGTTGACCACCTTGGGTCGAGGACAGATACGCAGTATTTT. It codes for CSVDHLGSRTDTQYF.

This clone was detected a few times. The V call is TRBV13, the J call TRBJ2-7; 13 bases line up with TRBD2. V lost 6 bases to trimming and J lost 5 bases; unmatched junction nucleotides: 4. The CDR3 loop spans 14 amino acids. CDR1 is PRHDT, CDR2 FYEKMQ, per germline (reference sequence). The CDR3: CASSRTSGSHEQYF. In DNA form, the CDR3 reads TGTGCCAGCAGTCGGACTAGCGGGAGCCACGAGCAGTACTTC.

The chain links TRBV27 to TRBJ2-1; no clear D. There are 15 residues in the CDR3. The ends were cut back, 3 bases at V and 3 bases at J, with 12 bases in the middle. Germline CDR1 MNHEY, CDR2 SMNVEV (reference sequence). CDR3 DNA sequence: TGTGCCAGCAGTTTTATCCCCTCAATCTACAATGAGCAGTTCTTC. Residues: CASSFIPSIYNEQFF.

The chain recombines TRBV27 with TRBJ2-7, with 7 bases matching TRBD1. Germline CDR1 and CDR2: MNHEY and SMNVEV (reference sequence). With 5 bases clipped from V and 3 bases from J, the junction kept 7 bases outside the gene matches. The CDR3 loop spans 14 amino acids. The CDR3 nucleotides read TGTGCCAGCAGTACTAAGGGACAGAACTACGAGCAGTACTTC. Its translation is CASSTKGQNYEQYF.

V gene TRBV10-3 combines with J gene TRBJ2-7; 11 bases align to TRBD2. V was clipped by 6 bases and J by 1 base; unmatched bases: 8. CDR3 length: 16 residues. CDR1 and CDR2 (germline): ENHRY, SYGVKD. CDR3: CAIRPTGTSGSYEQYF. The CDR3 DNA reads as TGTGCCATCAGACCCACCGGGACTAGCGGTTCCTACGAGCAGTACTTC.

The V call is TRBV5-1, the J call TRBJ2-1, with 8 bases matching TRBD2. V lost 0 bases to trimming and J lost 2 bases; unmatched junction nucleotides: 4. Germline CDR1 is SGHRS and CDR2 is YFSETQ. This CDR3 contains 16 residues. In DNA form, the CDR3 reads TGCGCCAGCAGCTTGGAATGGCGGGGGGCCTACAATGAGCAGTTCTTC. It translates to CASSLEWRGAYNEQFF.

This rearrangement joins TRBV11-2 to TRBJ2-5; 7 bases line up with TRBD2. CDR1 and CDR2 from the germline V gene are SGHAT and FQNNGV. Trimming removed 4 bases from V and 1 base from J; junction bases left unmatched: 3. The CDR3 length is 14 residues. The CDR3 region is CASSSWTSQETQYF. The CDR3 DNA reads as TGTGCCAGCAGCTCATGGACTAGCCAAGAGACCCAGTACTTC.

The chain links TRBV10-3 to TRBJ2-7; 10 bases match TRBD1. The CDR3 sequence is 15 residues long. J was trimmed by 2 bases and V by 0 bases; bases with no gene match: 1. Germline assignment: CDR1 ENHRY and CDR2 SYGVKD. The CDR3 nucleotides are TGTGCCATCAGTGAGTCCGGGACAGGGGCCTACGAGCAGTACTTC. Translating it yields CAISESGTGAYEQYF.

This sequence joins TRBV2 and TRBJ1-5; unclear D gene. This CDR3 spans 17 amino acids. CDR1 SNHLY and CDR2 FYNNEI come from the germline V gene. Trimming pared 2 bases from V and 4 bases from J, leaving 18 bases between. In nucleotides, the CDR3 is TGTGCCAGCAGTGAAAAACGGTTGGGGATTCCTAATCAGCCCCAGCATTTT. Amino acids: CASSEKRLGIPNQPQHF.